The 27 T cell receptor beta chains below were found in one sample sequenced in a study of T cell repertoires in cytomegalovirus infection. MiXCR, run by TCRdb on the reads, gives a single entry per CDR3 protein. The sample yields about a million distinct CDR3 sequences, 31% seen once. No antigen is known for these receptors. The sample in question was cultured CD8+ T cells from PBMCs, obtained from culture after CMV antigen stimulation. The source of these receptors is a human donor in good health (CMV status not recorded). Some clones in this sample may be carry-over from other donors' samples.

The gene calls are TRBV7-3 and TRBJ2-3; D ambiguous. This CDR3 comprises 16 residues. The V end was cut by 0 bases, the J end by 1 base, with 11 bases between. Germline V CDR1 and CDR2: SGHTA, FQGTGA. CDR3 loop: CASSLTTAERTDTQYF. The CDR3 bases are TGTGCCAGCAGCTTAACGACGGCGGAACGCACAGATACGCAGTATTTT.

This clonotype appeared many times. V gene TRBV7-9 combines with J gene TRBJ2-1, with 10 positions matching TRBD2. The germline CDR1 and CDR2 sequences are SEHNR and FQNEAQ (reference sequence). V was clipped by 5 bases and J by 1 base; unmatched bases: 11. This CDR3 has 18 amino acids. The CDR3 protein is CASSLTSGPGVSYNEQFF. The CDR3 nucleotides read TGTGCCAGCAGCCTGACTAGCGGGCCCGGGGTATCCTACAATGAGCAGTTCTTC.

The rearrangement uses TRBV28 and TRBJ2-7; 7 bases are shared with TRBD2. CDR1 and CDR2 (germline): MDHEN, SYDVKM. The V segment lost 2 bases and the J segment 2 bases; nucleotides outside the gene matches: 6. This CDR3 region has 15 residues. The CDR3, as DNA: TGTGCCAGCAGTTTAAGTAGCGGGTACACCTACGAGCAGTACGTC. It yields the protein CASSLSSGYTYEQYV.

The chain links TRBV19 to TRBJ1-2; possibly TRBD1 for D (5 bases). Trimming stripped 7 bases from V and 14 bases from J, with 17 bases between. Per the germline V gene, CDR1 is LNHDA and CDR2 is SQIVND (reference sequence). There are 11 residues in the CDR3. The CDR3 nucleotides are TGTGCCAGTAAAGTCGGGGCCTTGGCAACCTTC. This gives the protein CASKVGALATF.

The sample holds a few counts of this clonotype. CDR3 sequence (DNA): TGCGCCAGCAGCTTGCTCTTTACAGGGACGAACACCGGGGAGCTGTTTTTT. The encoded protein is CASSLLFTGTNTGELFF. The chain has TRBV5-1 and TRBJ2-2; tentative D call: TRBD1 (6 bases). V lost 1 base and J 0 bases, leaving 13 bases between the germline ends. The CDR3 contains 17 residues. Looked up from germline, CDR1 is SGHRS and CDR2 is YFSETQ. Variable domain in full (rest from reference TRBV5-1 and TRBJ2-2): KAGVTQTPRYLIKTRGQQVTLSCSPISGHRSVSWYQQTPGQGLQFLFEYFSETQRNKGNFPGRFSGRQFSNSRSEMNVSTLELGDSALYLCASSLLFTGTNTGELFFGEGSRLTVL.

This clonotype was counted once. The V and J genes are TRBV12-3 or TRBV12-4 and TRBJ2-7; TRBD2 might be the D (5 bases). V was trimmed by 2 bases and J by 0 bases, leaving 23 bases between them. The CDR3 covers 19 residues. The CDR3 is CASSLKLVTKGLLSYEQYF. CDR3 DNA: TGTGCCAGCAGTTTAAAATTGGTGACAAAAGGACTCCTCTCCTACGAGCAGTACTTC.

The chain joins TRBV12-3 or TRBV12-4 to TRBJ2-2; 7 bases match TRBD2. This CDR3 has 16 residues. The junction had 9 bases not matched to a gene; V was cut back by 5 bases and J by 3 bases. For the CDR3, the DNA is TGTGCCAGCAGTACCGGACTAGATTGGGACACCGGGGAGCTGTTTTTT. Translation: CASSTGLDWDTGELFF.

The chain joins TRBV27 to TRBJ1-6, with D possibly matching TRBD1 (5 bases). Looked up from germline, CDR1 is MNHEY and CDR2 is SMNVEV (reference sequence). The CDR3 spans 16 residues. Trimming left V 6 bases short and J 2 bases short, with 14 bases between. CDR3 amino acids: CASSPVEGTYNSPLHF. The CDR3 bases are TGTGCCAGCAGCCCCGTGGAGGGGACCTATAATTCACCCCTCCACTTT.

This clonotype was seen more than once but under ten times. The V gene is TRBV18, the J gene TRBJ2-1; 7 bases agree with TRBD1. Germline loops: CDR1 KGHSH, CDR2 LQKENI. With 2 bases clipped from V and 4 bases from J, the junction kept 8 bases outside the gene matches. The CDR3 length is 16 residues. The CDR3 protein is CASSPTPTGRYNEQFF. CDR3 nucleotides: TGTGCCAGCTCACCAACTCCGACAGGGAGATACAATGAGCAGTTCTTC. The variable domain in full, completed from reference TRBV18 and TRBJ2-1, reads NAGVMQNPRHLVRRRGQEARLRCSPMKGHSHVYWYRQLPEEGLKFMVYLQKENIIDESGMPKERFSAEFPKEGPSILRIQQVVRGDSAAYFCASSPTPTGRYNEQFFGPGTRLTVL.

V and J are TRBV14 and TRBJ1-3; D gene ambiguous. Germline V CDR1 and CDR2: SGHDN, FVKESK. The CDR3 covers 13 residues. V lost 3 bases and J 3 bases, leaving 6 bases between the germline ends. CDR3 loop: CASSQDFGNTIYF. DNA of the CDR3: TGTGCCAGCAGCCAGGACTTTGGAAACACCATATATTTT.

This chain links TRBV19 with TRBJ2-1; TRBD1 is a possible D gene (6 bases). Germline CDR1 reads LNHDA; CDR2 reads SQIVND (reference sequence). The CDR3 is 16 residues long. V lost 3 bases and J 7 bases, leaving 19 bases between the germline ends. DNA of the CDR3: TGTGCCAGTAGTATCGAGCTTTTACAGGGTTGGAATGAGCAGTTCTTC. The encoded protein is CASSIELLQGWNEQFF.

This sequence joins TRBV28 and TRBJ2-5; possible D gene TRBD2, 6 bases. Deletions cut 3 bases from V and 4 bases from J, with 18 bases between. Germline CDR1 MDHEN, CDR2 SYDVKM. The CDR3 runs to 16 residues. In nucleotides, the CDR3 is TGTGCCAGCAGTTTGGGTAATAACTGGAGGGGAGAGACCCAGTACTTC. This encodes CASSLGNNWRGETQYF.

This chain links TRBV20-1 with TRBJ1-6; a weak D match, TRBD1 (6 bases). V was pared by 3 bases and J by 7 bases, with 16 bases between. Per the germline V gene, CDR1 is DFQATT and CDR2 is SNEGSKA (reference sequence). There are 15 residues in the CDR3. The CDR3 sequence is CSARDLDRSNSPLHF. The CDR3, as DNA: TGCAGTGCTAGGGACCTGGACAGAAGCAATTCACCCCTCCACTTT.

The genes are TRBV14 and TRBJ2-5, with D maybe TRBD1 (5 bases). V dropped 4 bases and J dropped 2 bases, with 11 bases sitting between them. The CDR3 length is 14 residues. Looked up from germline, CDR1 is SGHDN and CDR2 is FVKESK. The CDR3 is CASSLRTFQETQYF. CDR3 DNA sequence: TGTGCCAGCAGCCTCAGGACATTTCAAGAGACCCAGTACTTC.

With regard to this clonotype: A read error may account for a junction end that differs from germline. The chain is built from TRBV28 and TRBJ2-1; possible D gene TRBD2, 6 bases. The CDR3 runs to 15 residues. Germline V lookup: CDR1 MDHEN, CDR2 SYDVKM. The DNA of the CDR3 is TGTGCCAGTAGTTTTAAAGGAGGGGCTCTCAATGAGCAGTTCTTC. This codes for CASSFKGGALNEQFF.

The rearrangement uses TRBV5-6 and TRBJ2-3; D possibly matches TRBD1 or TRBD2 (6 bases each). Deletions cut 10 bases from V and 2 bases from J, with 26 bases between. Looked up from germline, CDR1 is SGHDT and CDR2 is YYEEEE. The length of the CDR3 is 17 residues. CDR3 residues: CAGETLAWGAHTDTQYF. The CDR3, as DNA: TGTGCCGGAGAAACCCTAGCGTGGGGGGCCCACACAGATACGCAGTATTTT.

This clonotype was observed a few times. CDR3 loop: CASSLAQGSNEQFF. CDR3 DNA: TGTGCCAGCAGCTTAGCACAGGGTAGCAATGAGCAGTTCTTC. V gene TRBV7-2 combines with J gene TRBJ2-1, with D maybe TRBD1 (6 bases). The V gene lost 0 bases and the J gene lost 6 bases, with 9 bases spanning the gap. Germline CDR1 is SGHTA and CDR2 is FQGNSA. The CDR3 length is 14 residues.

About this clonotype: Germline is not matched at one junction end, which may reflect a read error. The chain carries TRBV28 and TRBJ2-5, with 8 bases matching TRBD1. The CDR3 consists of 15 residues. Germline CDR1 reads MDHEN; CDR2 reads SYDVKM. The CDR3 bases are TGTGCCAACAGTGCCCCGGGACAGGCCCAAGAGACCCAGTACTTC. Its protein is CANSAPGQAQETQYF.

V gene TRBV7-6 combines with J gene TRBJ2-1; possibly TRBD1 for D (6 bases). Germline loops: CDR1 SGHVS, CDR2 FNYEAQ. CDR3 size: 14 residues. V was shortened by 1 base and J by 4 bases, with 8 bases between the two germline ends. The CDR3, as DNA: TGTGCCAGCAGCTTAGAACAGGGATACAATGAGCAGTTCTTC. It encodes CASSLEQGYNEQFF.

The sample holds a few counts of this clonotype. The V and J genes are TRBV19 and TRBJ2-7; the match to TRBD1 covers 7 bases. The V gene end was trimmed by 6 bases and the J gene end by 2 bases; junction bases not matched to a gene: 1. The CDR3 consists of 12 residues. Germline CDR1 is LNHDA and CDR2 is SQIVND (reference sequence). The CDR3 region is CASRGQTYEQYV. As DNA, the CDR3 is TGTGCCAGTAGGGGACAGACCTACGAGCAGTACGTC.

The CDR3 here is CASSPHRQMVEKLFF. The CDR3 nucleotides are TGTGCCAGCAGCCCGCACAGGCAGATGGTGGAAAAACTGTTTTTT. The V gene is TRBV4-2, the J gene TRBJ1-4, with D possibly TRBD1 on 5 matching bases. The V end was cut by 4 bases, the J end by 8 bases, with 17 bases between. Germline loops: CDR1 LGHNA, CDR2 YNFKEQ. The CDR3 extends over 15 amino acids.

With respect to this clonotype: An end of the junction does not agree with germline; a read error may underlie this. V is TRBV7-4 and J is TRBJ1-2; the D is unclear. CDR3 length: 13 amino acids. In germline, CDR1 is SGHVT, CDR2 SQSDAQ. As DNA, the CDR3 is TGTGCCGGCAGCTTAGGCAGGAACTATGGCTACACCTTC. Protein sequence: CAGSLGRNYGYTF. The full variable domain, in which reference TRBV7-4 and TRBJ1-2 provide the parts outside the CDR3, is GAGVSQSPRYKVAKRGRDVALRCDSISGHVTLYWYRQTLGQGSEVLTYSQSDAQRDKSGRPSGRFSAERPERSVSTLKIQRTEQGDSAVYLCAGSLGRNYGYTFGSGTRLTVV.

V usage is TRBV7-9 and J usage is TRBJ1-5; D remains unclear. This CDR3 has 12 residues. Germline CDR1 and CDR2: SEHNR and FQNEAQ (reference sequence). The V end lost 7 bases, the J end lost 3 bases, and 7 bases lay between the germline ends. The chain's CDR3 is CASNSPNQPQHF. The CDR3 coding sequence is TGTGCCAGCAACTCCCCCAATCAGCCCCAGCATTTT. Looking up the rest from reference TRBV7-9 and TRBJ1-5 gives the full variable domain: DTGVSQNPRHKITKRGQNVTFRCDPISEHNRLYWYRQTLGQGPEFLTYFQNEAQLEKSRLLSDRFSAERPKGSFSTLEIQRTEQGDSAMYLCASNSPNQPQHFGDGTRLSIL.

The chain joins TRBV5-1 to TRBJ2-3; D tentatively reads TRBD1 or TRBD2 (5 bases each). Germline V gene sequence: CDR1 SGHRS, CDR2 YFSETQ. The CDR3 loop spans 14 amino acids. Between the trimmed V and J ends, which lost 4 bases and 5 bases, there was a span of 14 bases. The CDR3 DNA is TGCGCCAGCAGCAGCCGACCGAGGGGAGATACGCAGTATTTT. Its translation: CASSSRPRGDTQYF.

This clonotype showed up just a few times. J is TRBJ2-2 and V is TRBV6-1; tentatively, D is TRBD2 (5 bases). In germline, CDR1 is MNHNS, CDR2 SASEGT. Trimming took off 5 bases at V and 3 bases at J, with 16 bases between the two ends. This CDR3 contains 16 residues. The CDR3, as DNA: TGTGCCAGCAGTCTCCGGACGGACTCCTACACCGGGGAGCTGTTTTTT. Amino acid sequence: CASSLRTDSYTGELFF.

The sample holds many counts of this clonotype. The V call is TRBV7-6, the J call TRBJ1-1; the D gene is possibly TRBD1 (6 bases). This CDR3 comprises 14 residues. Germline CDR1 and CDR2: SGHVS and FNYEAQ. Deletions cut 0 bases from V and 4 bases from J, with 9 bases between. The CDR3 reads CASSLALQGTEAFF. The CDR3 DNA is TGTGCCAGCAGCTTAGCGTTACAGGGCACTGAAGCTTTCTTT.

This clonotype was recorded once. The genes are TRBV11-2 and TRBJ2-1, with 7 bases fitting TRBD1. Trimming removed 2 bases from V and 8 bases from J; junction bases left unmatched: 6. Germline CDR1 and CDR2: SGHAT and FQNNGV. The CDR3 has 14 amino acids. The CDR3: CASSLRDSRDEQFF. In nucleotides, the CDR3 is TGTGCCAGCAGCTTAAGGGACAGTAGGGATGAGCAGTTCTTC.